The 17 T cell receptor beta chains presented below share a single source sample, sequenced in a study of T cell changes during pregnancy in multiple sclerosis. Sequenced by immunoSEQ multiplex PCR; TCRdb stores in-frame clones only, minus some. There are roughly 50,000 clones in the sample; 85% to 95% occur only once, and under 0.85% lies in the top ten. The sample in question was CD4+ T cells from peripheral blood mononuclear cells, obtained in the third trimester of pregnancy. These receptors all come from a female donor with multiple sclerosis, enrolled in a pregnancy study.

The chain carries TRBV11-2 and TRBJ1-1; TRBD1 matches 8 bases. CDR1 and CDR2 from the germline V gene are SGHAT and FQNNGV. The CDR3 extends over 16 amino acids. V was pared by 2 bases and J by 0 bases, with 5 bases of the junction left unmatched. The CDR3 loop is CASSLKWGQVNTEAFF. In DNA, the CDR3 is TGTGCCAGCAGCTTAAAGTGGGGACAGGTGAACACTGAAGCTTTCTTT.

V and J are TRBV15 and TRBJ2-2, with 9 bases lining up with TRBD1. The CDR3 has 17 residues. Unmatched junction bases numbered 8, after V lost 3 bases and J lost 3 bases. Germline V gene lookup returns CDR1 LNHNV and CDR2 YYDKDF (reference sequence). Here the CDR3 DNA reads TGTGCCACCAGCAGCCCCGGGACAGGGATTTACACCGGGGAGCTGTTTTTT. Translated, it gives CATSSPGTGIYTGELFF.

The V gene is TRBV11-3, the J gene TRBJ2-7, with 9 bases that match TRBD1. V lost 5 bases, J lost 5 bases, and 4 bases stayed unmatched. The CDR3 is 13 residues long. The germline gives CDR1 SGHNT, CDR2 YENEEA. CDR3 loop: CASSLRDRDEQYF. The CDR3 DNA is TGTGCCAGCAGCCTCCGGGACAGGGACGAGCAGTACTTC.

The rearrangement links TRBV4-3 to TRBJ2-3; perhaps TRBD1 as D (6 bases). Trimming left V 4 bases short and J 3 bases short, with 17 bases between. The CDR3 loop spans 16 amino acids. Germline V gene sequence: CDR1 LGHNA, CDR2 YSLEER. CDR3 residues: CASSRTGSGETDTQYF. As DNA, the CDR3 is TGCGCCAGCAGCCGTACAGGGAGTGGGGAGACAGATACGCAGTATTTT.

This chain joins TRBV11-3 and TRBJ2-1; 9 bases map to TRBD2. The V gene end was trimmed by 1 base and the J gene end by 7 bases; junction bases not matched to a gene: 11. Germline lookup yields CDR1 SGHNT and CDR2 YENEEA. The CDR3 has 17 amino acids. In DNA form, the CDR3 reads TGTGCCAGCAGCTTAGGGGTAGGAATAGCGGGAGAGAATGAGCAGTTCTTC. Residues: CASSLGVGIAGENEQFF. The full variable domain, its missing parts supplied by reference TRBV11-3 and TRBJ2-1, is EAGVVQSPRYKIIEKKQPVAFWCNPISGHNTLYWYLQNLGQGPELLIRYENEEAVDDSQLPKDRFSAERLKGVDSTLKIQPAELGDSAVYLCASSLGVGIAGENEQFFGPGTRLTVL.

The J gene is TRBJ2-7, the V gene TRBV7-9, with TRBD2 identical over 8 bases. Germline assignment: CDR1 SEHNR and CDR2 FQNEAQ (reference sequence). Germline trimming cut 5 bases from V and 6 bases from J; bases unmatched to any gene: 12. CDR3 size: 15 residues. This chain's CDR3 is CASSREGVPASEQYF. The CDR3 DNA reads as TGTGCCAGCAGCCGGGAGGGGGTCCCGGCTTCCGAGCAGTACTTC.

This chain joins TRBV6-5 and TRBJ2-5; D is ambiguous. Trimming removed 6 bases at V and 4 bases at J, with 15 bases between. The CDR3 has 14 amino acids. CDR1 MNHEY and CDR2 SVGAGI come from the germline V gene. This CDR3 is CASSRSTVTETQYF. For the CDR3, the DNA is TGTGCCAGCAGCCGCTCTACGGTAACAGAGACCCAGTACTTC.

CDR3 in amino acids: CASSATGVGEKLFF. The CDR3 DNA follows: TGTGCCAGCAGTGCCACAGGGGTAGGAGAAAAACTGTTTTTT. The chain has TRBV6-4 and TRBJ1-4; 7 bases fit TRBD1. The germline gives CDR1 MRHNA, CDR2 SNTAGT. Losses at the gene ends were 4 bases for V and 8 bases for J; bases not matched to a gene: 7. The CDR3 has 14 amino acids.

This chain uses TRBV27 with TRBJ1-1; D call uncertain. V was shortened by 5 bases and J by 5 bases, with 18 bases between the two germline ends. The CDR3 totals 15 residues. Germline V CDR1 and CDR2: MNHEY, SMNVEV (reference sequence). DNA of the CDR3: TGTGCCAGCAGTGCCAGATCAGGAGGTGGGACTGAAGCTTTCTTT. Amino acids: CASSARSGGGTEAFF.

This rearrangement joins TRBV5-1 to TRBJ2-3, with D possibly matching TRBD1 (6 bases). Germline lookup yields CDR1 SGHRS and CDR2 YFSETQ. V lost 3 bases and J 1 base, leaving 6 bases between the germline ends. The CDR3 covers 13 residues. The CDR3 region is CASSYRGTDTQYF. CDR3 bases: TGCGCCAGCAGCTACAGGGGCACAGATACGCAGTATTTT. The variable domain in full, with the rest retrieved from reference TRBV5-1 and TRBJ2-3, is KAGVTQTPRYLIKTRGQQVTLSCSPISGHRSVSWYQQTPGQGLQFLFEYFSETQRNKGNFPGRFSGRQFSNSRSEMNVSTLELGDSALYLCASSYRGTDTQYFGPGTRLTVL.

This chain connects TRBV18 to TRBJ1-5; TRBD1 might be the D (6 bases). Per germline, CDR1 KGHSH and CDR2 LQKENI. The ends were cut back, 5 bases at V and 7 bases at J, with 21 bases in the middle. The CDR3 covers 16 residues. CDR3 DNA: TGTGCCAGCTCATCAAAGGACAGCGCCGCCGGGCAGCCCCAGCATTTT. Amino acids: CASSSKDSAAGQPQHF.

The J gene is TRBJ2-3, the V gene TRBV29-1; 9 nucleotides agree with TRBD1. This CDR3 is 14 amino acids long. CDR1 is SQVTM and CDR2 is ANQGSEA in the germline V gene. Trimming at V came to 7 bases and at J to 4 bases, leaving 9 bases not matched to a gene. The CDR3 sequence: CSDLPGQGADTQYF. Here the CDR3 DNA reads TGCAGCGATCTCCCGGGACAGGGTGCAGATACGCAGTATTTT.

The V call is TRBV6-5, the J call TRBJ1-1; TRBD1 agrees at 9 bases. This CDR3 region has 15 residues. Germline V lookup: CDR1 MNHEY, CDR2 SVGAGI. Losses at the gene ends were 4 bases for V and 7 bases for J; bases not matched to a gene: 10. The CDR3 is CASSFYRGRLNEAFF. DNA for the CDR3: TGTGCCAGCAGTTTCTACAGGGGGCGATTAAATGAAGCTTTCTTT.

The chain combines TRBV29-1 with TRBJ2-5; tentative D call: TRBD1 (6 bases). Trimming removed 7 bases at V and 5 bases at J, with 17 bases between. Germline-derived CDR1 and CDR2 are SQVTM and ANQGSEA. This CDR3 contains 13 residues. CDR3 nucleotide sequence: TGCAGCGCCCGCAAAGGACAGACGGAGACCCAGTACTTC. This gives the protein CSARKGQTETQYF.

The genes are TRBV6-1 and TRBJ1-5; D gene ambiguous. The germline CDR1 and CDR2 sequences are MNHNS and SASEGT. Trimming shortened V by 4 bases and J by 5 bases, and 21 bases separated the two germline ends. The CDR3 extends over 17 amino acids. In nucleotides, the CDR3 is TGTGCCAGCAGTGCTCACAAAACAACGGGTTTTGATCAGCCCCAGCATTTT. It specifies CASSAHKTTGFDQPQHF.

This chain connects TRBV18 to TRBJ2-5, with 7 bases identical to TRBD1. CDR1 is KGHSH and CDR2 is LQKENI in the germline V gene. This CDR3 has 15 residues. Unmatched junction bases numbered 6, after V lost 1 base and J lost 4 bases. CDR3 amino acids: CASSPRQGGSETQYF. The CDR3 DNA is TGTGCCAGCTCACCACGCCAAGGGGGCTCAGAGACCCAGTACTTC.

This clone was seen just once. V is TRBV2 and J is TRBJ1-5; TRBD1 matches 11 bases. This CDR3 spans 16 amino acids. V trimming: 4 bases; J trimming: 1 base; junction bases outside the gene matches: 3. Germline V CDR1 and CDR2: SNHLY, FYNNEI. The CDR3 sequence: CASSVGQGGSNQPQHF. CDR3 nucleotides: TGTGCCAGCAGTGTGGGACAGGGGGGAAGCAATCAGCCCCAGCATTTT.